This T cell receptor (beta chain) was observed in a study of cytomegalovirus exposure and HLA in healthy donors (TCRdb year 2017). Study-wide context: According to an earlier analysis of 587 of the donors, some 170 million T cells yielded 90 million to 140 million unique TCR beta sequences and approximately 300 Gb of sequence data. An early release that covered approximately 600 HLA-typed donors contained about 300 gigabases of sequencing data and approximately 85 million unique TCR sequences. Of the 300 to 400 genotyped donors, 81% fell in the genetic ancestry cluster associated with self-reported Caucasian donors. The aim of the study was to test whether cataloging public T cell receptors could identify signatures of past pathogen exposure. The T cell repertoires of 666 subjects were profiled by immunosequencing and related to cytomegalovirus serostatus. A separate validation cohort of 90 to 150 different subjects was used in addition to the 666-subject first cohort. To predict cytomegalovirus infection status, the study combined high-throughput TCR immunosequencing, statistical association of individual TCRs with disease status, and machine learning. A later analysis re-analyzed previously published TCR beta repertoires from hundreds of donors and added high-resolution HLA genotyping to study TCR occurrence patterns. The later analysis used no new phenotypic data to find candidate immune exposures, relying instead on TCR beta sequences and their occurrence across donors. To decide whether each TCR beta V gene segment behaved as functional or pseudogenic, an earlier analysis of nearly 600 of the donors relied on high-throughput TCR beta sequencing. Donor age, sex, ethnicity and CMV serostatus were compiled alongside the repertoire data. In a later genetic analysis, genome-wide SNP genotypes for about three fifths of the roughly 670 donors were used, and that subset was treated as a discovery cohort. All discovery cohort repertoires had been generated using a single sequencing platform. HLA typing covered class I and class II loci at four-digit resolution. The number of donors typed differed by locus, with roughly 620-630 for A, B, C, DRB1 and DQB1, roughly 550 for DQA1, about 610 for DPA1, and 400 to 490 for DPB1. About 5 DR-DQ haplotypes were handled as single units for association and clustering, since linkage in the cohort was strong. Among a few hundred genotyped donors of the cohort, an average of 235,054 unique TCR beta nucleotide sequences were sequenced per donor, around a sixth of them non-productive. General study outcomes and caveats: Because HLA typing was unavailable for some donors at each locus, only the typed subset was used in association tests. In a later genetic analysis, a missense DCLRE1C variant was associated with V-gene and J-gene trimming of TCR beta chains, and the association was replicated in an independent cohort. A further reported finding was that TCR beta sequences accurately predicted the HLA-A and HLA-B alleles for most subjects in the first cohort. In a later analysis, most CMV-associated TCR beta chains were found to appear HLA-restricted, with HLA associations seemingly driven largely by CMV exposure. Fewer than 20 rarely observed V segments, including chromosome 9 orphons, were excluded from the earlier analysis of several hundred of the donors because counts were too low. In an earlier analysis of several hundred of the donors, most TCR beta V segments were observed in productive rearrangements about 90% or about 30% of the time, broadly matching IMGT annotations. The authors suggested that the approach could potentially be generalized to other disease states and immunological phenotypes. Sequencing depth was assumed to be roughly uniform across donors in the presence/absence analyses, though that assumption may not hold. The classifier was reported to diagnose cytomegalovirus status with high specificity and sensitivity in both the original and validation cohorts. Immune exposure information for the cohort was limited to CMV serostatus. The cohort was sequenced for TCR beta chains only, and without alpha or paired-chain data the features that could be detected were limited. Three of the identified cytomegalovirus-associated TCR beta chains were confirmed in vitro to be specific for cytomegalovirus antigens. In a later analysis, HLA-associated TCR beta chains were found to be more clonally expanded and to have lower generation probabilities than equally common non-associated chains. Correlated functional status among segregating V segments might be attributable to linkage disequilibrium, but an unknown experimental factor could not be ruled out. Some IMGT-functional V segments, including TRBV6-2 and TRBV6-3, could not be distinguished by the 87-base-pair reads and were therefore excluded. Strong co-occurrence of HLA alleles, especially DR and DQ, made assigning TCR associations to individual alleles difficult. At a false discovery rate of 0.05, a later analysis linked 16,000 or so TCR beta sequences to specific HLA alleles. According to a later analysis, parvovirus B19, influenza, CMV and Epstein-Barr virus appeared linked to several top co-occurrence clusters. Compared with the 666-donor mean, donors in an Asian-associated ancestry cluster had fewer N-insertions in productive TCRs, according to a later genetic analysis. Most TCR sequences were observed very rarely across donors, whereas some public TCRs were present in many individuals. A group of highly shared sequence variants was considered likely to be a technical artifact of the sequencing pipeline. In a later analysis, the rate of TCR association differed among HLA loci, with DRB1 alleles having the most associated TCRs and HLA-C alleles having the fewest. The study gave a list of about 170 TCR beta chains associated with cytomegalovirus.

Regarding this clone: What this receptor recognizes is not known. Within one base of it there is no much larger clone, and no base qualities were kept.

The receptor library was made with the immunoSEQ multiplex PCR assay. For the multiplex PCR, a mixture combining 60 forward primers for TCR Vbeta segments and 13 reverse primers for TCR Jbeta segments was used. A multiplex PCR assay on genomic DNA amplified the CDR3 region of rearranged TCR beta genes. Amplified TCR beta libraries were sequenced as 87-base-pair reads on the Illumina HiSeq System. In the original analysis: Across the 700 or so repertoires, a later analysis counted roughly 77 million unique TCR beta chains, roughly 11 million of which were shared by at least two donors. A nearest-neighbor algorithm error-corrected the raw reads and collapsed the reads into unique sequences, merging closely related sequences to remove PCR and sequencing errors. To assign V, D and J gene segments, CDR3 sequences were aligned to IMGT reference sequences. Each retained sequence needed at least a six-nucleotide match to both a V gene segment and a J gene segment. Rearrangements were classified as productive when the CDR3 lacked stop codons and remained in frame with V and J, and all other rearrangements were classified as non-productive. CDR3 was defined by IMGT convention, running from the second conserved V-encoded cysteine to the conserved J-encoded phenylalanine. In an earlier analysis of approximately 500 of the donors, sequences lacking an unambiguous match to a single V gene segment were excluded. In an earlier analysis of about 590 of the donors, a V segment was called functional when productive rearrangements were above 56.7%, and segregating when the standard deviation between donors exceeded 5%. A statistical classification framework was developed to diagnose cytomegalovirus status using the catalog of TCR beta chain sequences. In a later analysis, V and J genes were assigned by comparing TCR nucleotide sequences against IMGT/GENE-DB human TR gene sequences. A later analysis assigned CDR3 sequences and most-parsimonious VDJ recombination scenarios with the TCRdist pipeline. In a later analysis, every TCR beta chain was defined by the combination of its CDR3 amino acid sequence and its V-gene family, and reads without a unique V-gene family were dropped. In a later analysis, around 650 highly shared, low-generation-probability nucleotide sequences were removed to address suspected cross-contamination and a sequencing artifact. For each public chain, a later analysis derived a clonal expansion index from normalized ranks of inferred template counts within each repertoire. A later analysis computed generation probabilities with a VDJ recombination model fitted to out-of-frame rearrangements, and checked the results against IGoR. In a later analysis, TCR-TCR, TCR-HLA and TCR-CMV co-occurrence was scored with hypergeometric tests, and a repertoire-size bias correction was applied to TCR pairs. To estimate false discovery rates, a later analysis permuted the HLA or CMV assignments 20 times. A later analysis grouped co-occurring TCRs with DBSCAN, adding TCRdist sequence similarity when clustering within HLA-allele-positive subsets. For co-occurrence clustering, repertoires with fewer than 30,000 or more than 120,000 public chains were excluded, along with roughly five repertoires with anomalous nucleotide sharing. TCRdb's version of the immuneACCESS table is confined to in-frame rearrangements and falls short of the full clone set. An unresolved V gene accounts for under half of the shortfall where checked; the remainder is of unknown origin. That table furnishes V, J and clone size, whereas the DNA furnished D and trimming. This sample comprises 75,000 to 80,000 clones, about four fifths of them detected only once. The top ten hold 12% of the sample.

The cohort was made up of approximately 700 healthy bone marrow donors. All cohort members were sampled while nominally healthy, although unrecorded immune exposures were likely present. The donor was CMV seropositive and belonged to the group of 250 to 350 seropositive cohort members. A peripheral blood sample was provided by each donor, and peripheral blood mononuclear cells were used for TCR beta sequencing. Genomic DNA extraction from the blood cell samples was performed with the Qiagen DNeasy Blood Extraction Kit. The V end gives up 3 bases and the J end 4 bases, leaving 11 bases in the junction not matched to a gene. The CDR3, cysteine through phenylalanine, is 16 amino acids long. Of all the DNA, just the CDR3 is kept, 48 bases in frame from base 1. The germline V gene (reference sequence) sets CDR1 to LNHDA and CDR2 to SQIVND.

The sample comprised PBMCs. The TCR originated in a male donor in good health and CMV-seropositive. The rearrangement combines TRBV19 with TRBJ1-1; 7 nucleotides in the junction match TRBD1. The CDR3 protein: CASSIYRGTVGTEAFF. The DNA sequence is as follows: TGTGCCAGTAGTATTTACAGGGGTACTGTGGGCACTGAAGCTTTCTTT. Here the CDR3 is joined to the reference TRBV19 and TRBJ1-1 genes, and the full variable domain is: DGGITQSPKYLFRKEGQNVTLSCEQNLNHDAMYWYRQDPGQGLRLIYYSQIVNDFQKGDIAEGYSVSREKKESFPLTVTSAQKNPTAFYLCASSIYRGTVGTEAFFGQGTRLTVV.